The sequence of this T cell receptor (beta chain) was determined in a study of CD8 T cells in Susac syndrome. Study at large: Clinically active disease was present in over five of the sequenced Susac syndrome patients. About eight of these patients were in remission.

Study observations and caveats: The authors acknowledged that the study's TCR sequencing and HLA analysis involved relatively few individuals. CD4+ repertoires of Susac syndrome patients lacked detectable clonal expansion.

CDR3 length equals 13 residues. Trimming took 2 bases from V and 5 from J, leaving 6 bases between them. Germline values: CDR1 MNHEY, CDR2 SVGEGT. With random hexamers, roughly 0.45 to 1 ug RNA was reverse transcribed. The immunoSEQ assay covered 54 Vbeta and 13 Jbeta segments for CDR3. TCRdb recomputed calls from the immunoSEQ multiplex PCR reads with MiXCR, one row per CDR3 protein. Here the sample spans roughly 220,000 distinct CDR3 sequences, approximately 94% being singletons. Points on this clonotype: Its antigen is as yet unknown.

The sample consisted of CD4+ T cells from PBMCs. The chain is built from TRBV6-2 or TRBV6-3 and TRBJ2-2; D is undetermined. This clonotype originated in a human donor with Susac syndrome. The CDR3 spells CASSYGWTGELFF. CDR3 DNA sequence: TGTGCCAGCAGTTACGGTTGGACCGGGGAGCTGTTTTTT.